A selection of T cell receptor beta chains follows, all from one sample in a study of T-cell reconstitution after alpha-beta-depleted transplantation in children. TCRdb called the PCR reads again in MiXCR, with one record for every CDR3 protein. In the table there are fewer than 550,000 distinct CDR3 sequences, roughly 16% of which are singletons. This specimen was PBMCs, mostly from graft donor cells, taken 360 days after TCRalphabeta/CD19-depleted stem cell transplant. These receptors originate from a boy in the first two years of life who had a stem cell transplant for Wiskott-Aldrich syndrome, so the T cells may come from the graft donor. CDR3s leave out the opening cysteine and the closing phenylalanine or tryptophan. The order of the fields is D gene, V gene, CDR3 protein. A D gene is named only where the DNA matches it firmly.

NA TRBV7-2 ASSPQGNGELF
TRBD1 TRBV24-1 ATSEGQNANQPQH
NA TRBV4-1 ASSFINQETQH
NA TRBV10-3 AISDRDSNQPQH
NA TRBV5-1 ASRDRANEKLF
TRBD1 TRBV24-1 ATSDWGQGASGANVLT
NA TRBV12-3/TRBV12-4 ASSSWTVMNTEAF
NA TRBV18 ASSTGTPSSPLH
NA TRBV6-5 ASSYPRPKSNYGYT
NA TRBV29-1 SVLSVADTQY
TRBD2 TRBV10-1 ASSLERGGLGETQY
TRBD1 TRBV5-1 ASSPDRGDTGELF
NA TRBV29-1 SVESLSSYNEQF
TRBD2 TRBV7-9 ASSAGTSGFNTGELF
TRBD1 TRBV7-9 ASSPDRTNTGELF
TRBD2 TRBV5-1 ASSRGSGGMDEQF
NA TRBV3-1 ASSQGVLGEQY
NA TRBV10-3 AISESSSAYNEQF
NA TRBV7-8 ASSRATNEKLF
NA TRBV5-1 ASSPSGDQPQH
TRBD1 TRBV12-3/TRBV12-4 ASSPIRGHSYEQY
TRBD1 TRBV27 ASSSPPGTGVRYT
NA TRBV7-9 ATGYYEQY
NA TRBV6-1 ASSEGRVGQPQH
NA TRBV14 ASSPLSGRRADTQY
TRBD2 TRBV5-1 ASSLGLAGPTGELF
NA TRBV20-1 SARVSTSGEQF
TRBD1 TRBV12-3/TRBV12-4 ASSPGTGGHEKLF
TRBD2 TRBV5-1 ASGLDSYEQY
TRBD2 TRBV5-1 ASSWGGLRTDTQY
TRBD1 TRBV24-1 ATSATGDSYEQY
NA TRBV12-3/TRBV12-4 ASSLRVIRTGELL
NA TRBV12-3/TRBV12-4 ASSSGDTDTQY
NA TRBV6-2/TRBV6-3 ASSPRENYGYT
TRBD1 TRBV3-1 ASSLPGQGVYEQY
TRBD1 TRBV10-3 AIRDDRGVRMAQY
TRBD2 TRBV5-1 ASKGLAGVYNEQF
NA TRBV28 ATKPGNSPLH
NA TRBV6-5 ASSYGTVNTGELF
TRBD2 TRBV11-2 ASSLLAGRADTQY
NA TRBV6-5 ASKSGRNYGYT
TRBD1 TRBV7-2 ASSLPRQGRCITQY
NA TRBV12-3/TRBV12-4 ASRPDRPYGYT
NA TRBV5-1 ASSLDRVSTEAF
NA TRBV3-1 ASRLHSNTGELF
NA TRBV23-1 ASSQRDLAYEQY
NA TRBV5-6 ASSLQVHSYNEQF
TRBD2 TRBV29-1 SLWTSEGTDTQY
TRBD2 TRBV12-3/TRBV12-4 ASSSSGRLYNEQF
NA TRBV11-1 ASSLVRGVQGTQETQY
NA TRBV7-2 ASSLGERTGELF
NA TRBV11-2 ASSLALAPQGTQY
TRBD1 TRBV10-3 AISGTGYNEQF